These 12 T cell receptor beta chains came from one sample sequenced in a study of CD8 T cells in ankylosing spondylitis. Study-level findings and limits: Made up of eight or nine highly homologous variants, a TCR beta motif appeared characteristic of ankylosing spondylitis blood.

No antigen has been identified for these receptors. Each CDR3 protein is one row after TCRdb ran MiXCR on the 5' RACE reads. The repertoire holds 700,000 to 1,000,000 distinct CDR3 sequences, with over 9.5% as singletons. Material for sequencing was blood, either unsorted or a sorted T cell fraction (not recorded which). The receptors were gathered from a male donor with ankylosing spondylitis.

The DNA of the CDR3 is TGTGCCAGCAGGCGTTCAAGTGAAGCTTTCTTT. As protein: CASRRSSEAFF. This chain links TRBV12-3 or TRBV12-4 with TRBJ1-1; D gene uncertain. The CDR3 has 11 residues. Trimming removed 6 bases at V and 7 bases at J, with 9 bases between.

The J gene is TRBJ2-7, the V gene TRBV10-3, with D tentatively TRBD2 (7 bases). Germline assignment: CDR1 ENHRY and CDR2 SYGVKD. This CDR3 has 18 amino acids. Trimming took 2 bases from V and 0 from J, leaving 20 bases between them. The CDR3 spells CAISEPPGGRGSSYEQYF. The CDR3 nucleotides read TGTGCCATCAGTGAGCCGCCCGGGGGGCGGGGAAGCTCCTACGAGCAGTACTTC.

This clonotype was seen many times. The chain has TRBV9 and TRBJ2-3; 9 bases are shared with TRBD2. CDR3 length equals 15 residues. After removal of 1 base from V and 5 bases from J, the junction contained 5 bases not matched to a gene. The germline gives CDR1 SGDLS, CDR2 YYNGEE. The CDR3, as DNA: TGTGCCAGCAGCGTATGGCGGGGGGGCCGAGATACGCAGTATTTT. Amino acid sequence: CASSVWRGGRDTQYF.

V and J are TRBV12-3 or TRBV12-4 and TRBJ1-5; unclear D gene. The length of the CDR3 is 15 residues. V gave up 6 bases and J gave up 7 bases, with 19 bases separating them. In DNA, the CDR3 is TGTGCCAGCAGCCGAACCGGCCGGGAAAGGCAGCCCCAGCATTTT. This translates into CASSRTGRERQPQHF.

The chain uses TRBV7-2 and TRBJ2-7; D ambiguous. In germline, CDR1 is SGHTA, CDR2 FQGNSA. The CDR3 is 13 amino acids. V was cut by 3 bases and J by 4 bases, with 10 bases left in between. The CDR3 sequence is CASSFYRMYEQYF. The CDR3 coding sequence is TGTGCCAGCAGCTTTTACAGAATGTACGAGCAGTACTTC.

This chain connects TRBV5-1 to TRBJ2-3; D remains unclear. The CDR3 covers 16 residues. V shed 1 base and J shed 0 bases, with 12 bases lying between them. The germline V gene has CDR1 SGHRS and CDR2 YFSETQ. The CDR3 is CASSLLPASSTDTQYF. The DNA for the CDR3 is TGCGCCAGCAGCTTGTTACCAGCCTCTAGCACAGATACGCAGTATTTT.

The rearrangement uses TRBV7-2 and TRBJ2-1, with TRBD1 as a possible D gene (5 bases). The V end lost 2 bases, the J end lost 14 bases, and 16 bases lay between the germline ends. Germline CDR1 and CDR2: SGHTA and FQGNSA. This CDR3 is 13 amino acids long. The chain's CDR3 is CASSLNEQDQEFF. For the CDR3, the DNA is TGTGCCAGCAGCTTAAACGAACAGGATCAAGAGTTCTTC.

The table lists this clonotype with a few counts. The DNA for the CDR3 is TGCAGTGCCACCCGAACCGGGTACCACGAGCAGTACTTC. It encodes CSATRTGYHEQYF. The gene calls are TRBV20-1 and TRBJ2-7; no definite D call. From germline, CDR1 is DFQATT and CDR2 SNEGSKA (reference sequence). V was clipped by 6 bases and J by 5 bases, with 17 bases between them. This CDR3 is built from 13 residues.

The chain has TRBV20-1 and TRBJ2-1; 9 bases line up with TRBD2. V gave up 4 bases and J gave up 2 bases; unmatched junction bases: 9. The CDR3 runs to 16 residues. Germline V gene lookup returns CDR1 DFQATT and CDR2 SNEGSKA (reference sequence). CDR3: CSAISPGGRAYNEQFF. The CDR3 nucleotides read TGCAGTGCTATAAGTCCGGGCGGGAGGGCCTACAATGAGCAGTTCTTC.

The J gene is TRBJ2-5, the V gene TRBV5-1; 10 nucleotides align to TRBD1. This CDR3 has 17 amino acids. Germline CDR1 and CDR2: SGHRS and YFSETQ. With 3 bases clipped from V and 2 bases from J, the junction kept 10 bases outside the gene matches. The CDR3 DNA is TGCGCCAGCAGCTCCAGTTGGGACAGGGGAGGTCAAGAGACCCAGTACTTC. This translates into CASSSSWDRGGQETQYF.

This clonotype was observed at least ten times. V gene TRBV29-1 combines with J gene TRBJ1-2, with a tentative D call TRBD1 (6 bases). Germline V lookup: CDR1 SQVTM, CDR2 ANQGSEA. The CDR3 is 13 residues long. Trimming pared 5 bases from V and 2 bases from J, leaving 12 bases between. The CDR3 reads CSVRFDRNYGYTF. The CDR3 coding sequence is TGCAGCGTTCGGTTTGACAGGAACTATGGCTACACCTTC.

This clonotype came up many times. This chain uses TRBV9 with TRBJ2-3; 13 nucleotides agree with TRBD2. The CDR3 totals 16 residues. Looked up from germline, CDR1 is SGDLS and CDR2 is YYNGEE. V lost 2 bases, J lost 4 bases, and 4 bases stayed unmatched. The CDR3 here is CASSVVGLAGADTQYF. CDR3 nucleotides: TGTGCCAGCAGCGTCGTTGGACTAGCGGGAGCAGATACGCAGTATTTT.